Below are 21 T cell receptor beta chains sequenced from a single sample in a study of Graves' ophthalmopathy and Graves' hyperthyroidism. Beta-chain TCR CDR3 regions were amplified from RNA transcripts. An opening RT-PCR round employed HTBI primers and preceded a second-round multiplex PCR. MiXCR was run by TCRdb on the multiplex PCR reads, yielding one entry per CDR3 protein. The sample gives approximately 640,000 distinct CDR3 sequences, 35% to 45% of which show up once; around 3% is in the top ten. Sequencing was done on a sample of peripheral blood. The receptor source for this set is an adult man with Graves' ophthalmopathy.

This clonotype was seen a handful of times. The chain recombines TRBV12-5 with TRBJ2-2; 8 bases align to TRBD1. The CDR3 totals 17 residues. Germline CDR1 is LGHNT and CDR2 is FRNRAP. V shed 0 bases, J shed 5 bases, and the junction held 8 bases outside the gene matches. The CDR3 sequence is CASGLVRRQGMTGELFF. CDR3 in DNA: TGTGCTAGTGGTTTGGTACGTCGACAGGGGATGACCGGGGAGCTGTTTTTT.

Remarks on this clonotype: Mismatch with germline at one junction end may stem from a read error. This sequence joins TRBV29-1 and TRBJ1-3; D might be TRBD1 (6 bases). Per the germline V gene, CDR1 is SQVTM and CDR2 is ANQGSEA. This CDR3 is built from 14 residues. CDR3 in amino acids: CSVEQQGPGDTIYF. The CDR3 DNA sequence: TGCAGCGTTGAGCAACAGGGACCTGGAGACACCATATATTTT.

This clonotype was seen many times. This chain connects TRBV5-6 to TRBJ1-5; 10 bases map to TRBD1. CDR3 length: 14 amino acids. Germline CDR1 reads SGHDT; CDR2 reads YYEEEE. V dropped 4 bases and J dropped 7; count of bases not matched to a gene: 5. CDR3 protein: CASSRGQGGQPQHF. Here the CDR3 DNA reads TGTGCCAGCAGCCGAGGACAGGGGGGACAGCCCCAGCATTTT.

This sequence joins TRBV5-1 and TRBJ2-7; D not resolved. Trimming removed 3 bases at V and 1 base at J, with 17 bases between. Germline-derived CDR1 and CDR2 are SGHRS and YFSETQ. The CDR3 is made up of 16 amino acids. CDR3 nucleotide sequence: TGCGCCAGCAGCTCGGACCCCCCCAGTCGGTCCTACGAGCAGTACTTC. Protein: CASSSDPPSRSYEQYF.

This clonotype was picked up a small number of times. The chain combines TRBV4-2 with TRBJ1-5, with D possibly matching TRBD1 (5 bases). The CDR3 loop spans 15 amino acids. The germline gives CDR1 LGHNA, CDR2 YNFKEQ. The ends were cut back, 0 bases at V and 6 bases at J, with 12 bases in the middle. The CDR3 DNA sequence: TGTGCCAGCAGCCAAGAAAGGGGAGTCTTTCAGCCCCAGCATTTT. It yields the protein CASSQERGVFQPQHF.

This clonotype was found a few times. This rearrangement joins TRBV6-1 to TRBJ2-1; TRBD1 agrees at 9 bases. Per the germline V gene, CDR1 is MNHNS and CDR2 is SASEGT. The trim removed 10 bases at V and 8 bases at J, leaving 12 bases unmatched. This CDR3 spans 14 amino acids. The CDR3 bases are TGTGCCACTACGACCGGGACAGGGTTCGATGAGCAGTTCTTC. Its translation: CATTTGTGFDEQFF.

Only one count was recorded for this clonotype. The chain is built from TRBV15 and TRBJ2-6, with D perhaps TRBD1 or TRBD2 (7 bases each). The V end lost 5 bases, the J end lost 0 bases, and 14 bases lay between the germline ends. The CDR3 totals 17 residues. From germline, CDR1 is LNHNV and CDR2 YYDKDF (reference sequence). The CDR3 DNA reads TGTGCCACCAGCGGGCAGGGGGGGATCTCTGGGGCCAACGTCCTGACTTTC. This translates into CATSGQGGISGANVLTF.

This clonotype was seen ten or more times. The rearrangement joins TRBV5-1 to TRBJ2-7, with TRBD1 as a possible D gene (5 bases). This CDR3 spans 13 amino acids. Germline CDR1 SGHRS, CDR2 YFSETQ. V shed 2 bases and J shed 6 bases, with 12 bases lying between them. The CDR3 region has the DNA TGCGCCAGCAGCTTCGGCAGGGTAGGCGAGCAGTACTTC. Translated: CASSFGRVGEQYF.

This clonotype occurred many times. The rearrangement links TRBV29-1 to TRBJ2-7; perhaps D is TRBD1 or TRBD2 (5 bases each). Trimming pared 4 bases from V and 2 bases from J, leaving 15 bases between. Germline-derived CDR1 and CDR2 are SQVTM and ANQGSEA. CDR3 length: 14 amino acids. Here the CDR3 reads CSVASGLPPYEQYF. CDR3 bases: TGCAGCGTTGCTTCGGGGCTACCTCCCTACGAGCAGTACTTC.

This clonotype came up a few times. The chain carries TRBV6-5 and TRBJ1-4; D ambiguous. The CDR3 covers 15 residues. CDR1 is MNHEY and CDR2 is SVGAGI in the germline V gene. With 2 bases removed from V and 8 bases from J, the gap between germline ends came to 15 bases. The CDR3 protein is CASSYLGSLGEKLFF. CDR3 sequence (DNA): TGTGCCAGCAGTTACCTCGGCAGCTTGGGAGAAAAACTGTTTTTT.

This clonotype was detected many times. V usage is TRBV7-9 and J usage is TRBJ1-3; TRBD1 might be the D (5 bases). The CDR3 is 15 amino acids. Germline V gene lookup returns CDR1 SEHNR and CDR2 FQNEAQ (reference sequence). The V and J ends lost 5 bases and 3 bases respectively, with 14 bases between them. The DNA for the CDR3 is TGTGCCAGCAGCCCAAGCTGGGGGGATGGAAACACCATATATTTT. Its translation is CASSPSWGDGNTIYF.

This clonotype has at least ten counts. The chain recombines TRBV7-2 with TRBJ2-5; no reliable D call. CDR1 is SGHTA, CDR2 FQGNSA, per germline. CDR3 length: 11 amino acids. Deletions cut 5 bases from V and 6 bases from J, with 7 bases between. CDR3 DNA sequence: TGTGCCAGCAGCCCCGGACAGACCCAGTACTTC. This gives the protein CASSPGQTQYF.

The chain joins TRBV7-2 to TRBJ1-5; no clear D. Trimming took 1 base from V and 11 from J, leaving 15 bases between them. From germline, CDR1 is SGHTA and CDR2 FQGNSA. The CDR3 runs 14 residues. The CDR3 nucleotides read TGTGCCAGCAGCTTAGGGTCCTTGTCAGAGACCCAGCATTTT. The encoded protein is CASSLGSLSETQHF.

This chain uses TRBV29-1 with TRBJ1-1; 10 bases fit TRBD1. The V segment lost 8 bases and the J segment 4 bases; nucleotides outside the gene matches: 7. The CDR3 loop spans 13 amino acids. Germline V lookup: CDR1 SQVTM, CDR2 ANQGSEA. CDR3 bases: TGCAGCCGTCCGGGACAGGGGTTCACTGAAGCTTTCTTT. It translates to CSRPGQGFTEAFF.

The chain couples TRBV7-2 to TRBJ2-2; D may be TRBD2 (5 bases). The CDR3 has 16 amino acids. The V end lost 3 bases, the J end lost 9 bases, and 20 bases lay between the germline ends. Germline V gene sequence: CDR1 SGHTA, CDR2 FQGNSA. The CDR3 nucleotides are TGTGCCAGCAGCTTTGTGAGGGTCGGGGTCGTGAGGGAGCTGTTTTTT. Encoded protein: CASSFVRVGVVRELFF.

The chain uses TRBV2 and TRBJ2-2; 16 bases map to TRBD2. The trim removed 7 bases at V and 6 bases at J, leaving 5 bases unmatched. Germline CDR1 and CDR2: SNHLY and FYNNEI. This CDR3 has 16 amino acids. CDR3 sequence (DNA): TGTGCCAGCAAAGGGACTAGCGGGGGGGAGTCCGGGGAGCTGTTTTTT. Translation gives CASKGTSGGESGELFF.

This clonotype was counted many times. For the CDR3, the DNA is TGTGCCAGCAGTCTCGGGGTAGCGTATGAAAAACTGTTTTTT. Translation gives CASSLGVAYEKLFF. The V and J genes are TRBV12-3 or TRBV12-4 and TRBJ1-4; D remains ambiguous. This CDR3 contains 14 residues. Trimming left V 5 bases short and J 6 bases short, with 13 bases between.

The chain recombines TRBV7-2 with TRBJ2-3; D is undetermined. The CDR3 totals 15 residues. Germline V gene lookup returns CDR1 SGHTA and CDR2 FQGNSA. Trimming stripped 5 bases from V and 5 bases from J, with 17 bases between. The CDR3 coding sequence is TGTGCCAGCAGCATACGTAGAGGAGATAAAGATACGCAGTATTTT. It is translated as CASSIRRGDKDTQYF.

This chain links TRBV5-1 with TRBJ1-2, with TRBD1 as a possible D gene (5 bases). Germline V gives CDR1 SGHRS, CDR2 YFSETQ. V was clipped by 0 bases and J by 4 bases, with 16 bases between them. CDR3 size: 16 residues. CDR3: CASSLGLAGRSYGYTF. The DNA of the CDR3 is TGCGCCAGCAGCTTGGGCTTGGCAGGGCGAAGCTATGGCTACACCTTC.

This clonotype has a count of ten or more. The chain recombines TRBV7-2 with TRBJ1-3, with a tentative D call TRBD1 (6 bases). This CDR3 contains 16 residues. Germline CDR1 and CDR2: SGHTA and FQGNSA. V was trimmed by 7 bases and J by 0 bases, leaving 16 bases between them. The CDR3 spells CASTAGVYHSGNTIYF. The CDR3 DNA reads TGTGCCAGCACCGCAGGGGTGTACCACTCTGGAAACACCATATATTTT.

This clonotype has at least ten counts. The chain carries TRBV20-1 and TRBJ1-2; D is ambiguous. The V end was cut by 2 bases, the J end by 3 bases, with 16 bases between. CDR1 is DFQATT, CDR2 SNEGSKA, per germline (reference sequence). This CDR3 is built from 15 residues. The CDR3 here is CSARRVGLSDYGYTF. The CDR3 bases are TGCAGTGCTAGACGGGTCGGTCTTTCGGACTATGGCTACACCTTC.